Included here is one TCR beta chain sequence, with context. Its antigen is unidentified. This sample was included in a study of cytomegalovirus exposure and HLA in healthy donors. Points from the study as a whole: Listed as cytomegalovirus-associated were 150 or so TCR beta chains.

PCR primers comprised 60 Vbeta and 13 Jbeta primers. Repertoires were generated with immunoSEQ multiplex PCR, while TCRdb's copy carries only in-frame clones and drops some. The table lists about 42,000 clones, with approximately 1.5% in the top ten. The sequencing input was PBMCs. The origin of this receptor is a man younger than 45 in good health and CMV-seronegative.

Here the CDR3 DNA reads TGTGCCACAGGAGGGATTCGCTCTGGGGCCAACGTCCTGACTTTC. It encodes CATGGIRSGANVLTF. The V and J genes are TRBV10-3 and TRBJ2-6, with D tentatively TRBD2 (6 bases). Germline V CDR1 and CDR2: ENHRY, SYGVKD. The CDR3 has 15 residues. V shed 10 bases and J shed 0 bases, with 13 bases lying between them.